The 31 T cell receptor beta chains presented below share a single source sample, sequenced in a study of T cell clonality in common variable immunodeficiency. TCRdb keeps only in-frame clones here, not all; method: immunoSEQ multiplex PCR. Observed in the sample are under 40,000 clones, none of them singletons. The sequenced material came from peripheral blood mononuclear cells. The origin of the receptors is a person aged 18 to 75 in good health.

This clone was counted ten times or more. The read ends 3 residues shy of where the CDR3 ends; the end is completed using the germline J gene. The J gene is TRBJ1-2, the V gene TRBV7-2; tentatively, D is TRBD1 (5 bases). Germline V gives CDR1 SGHTA, CDR2 FQGNSA. The CDR3 is made up of 15 amino acids. The CDR3 reads CASSFLQGLGKGYTF. The DNA read from the CDR3 is TGTGCCAGCAGCTTCCTCCAGGGCTTAGGGAAGGGC.

This clone was detected ten times or more. The CDR3 goes on 3 residues after the read ends, and that part is filled in from the germline J gene. The chain recombines TRBV20-1 with TRBJ2-5, with 13 bases that match TRBD2. V gave up 6 bases and J gave up 2 bases; unmatched junction bases: 6. Per germline, CDR1 DFQATT and CDR2 SNEGSKA (reference sequence). The CDR3 runs to 15 residues. The CDR3 bases that were read are TGCAGTGCGACCGGACTAGCGGGGGCTCAAGAGACC. It translates to CSATGLAGAQET. The whole CDR3 is CSATGLAGAQETQYF.

This clone was recorded at least ten times. The sequence runs out 3 residues before the end of the CDR3; the remainder is reconstructed from the germline J gene. The chain is built from TRBV5-4 and TRBJ2-3; D uncertain. Germline CDR1 SGHNT, CDR2 YYREEE (reference sequence). This CDR3 comprises 13 residues. The germline V and J ends were trimmed by 4 bases and 0 bases, with 6 bases remaining between them. CDR3 protein: CASSLTSTDTQYF. The CDR3 bases that were read are TGTGCCAGCAGCCTGACTAGCACAGATACG.

This clone has at least ten counts. The CDR3 end is not reached by the read, which stops 3 residues before it; the germline J gene fills it in. The V and J genes are TRBV29-1 and TRBJ2-1, with no clear D. This CDR3 is built from 14 residues. The V gene lost 1 base and the J gene lost 0 bases, with 7 bases spanning the gap. Germline V gene data show CDR1 as SQVTM and CDR2 as ANQGSEA. The sequenced part of the CDR3 DNA is TGCAGCGTTGAAGTACGCAGCTCCTACAATGAG. Translation gives CSVEVRSSYNE. The complete CDR3 protein is CSVEVRSSYNEQFF.

This clone appeared many times. The CDR3 extends 3 residues past the end of the read, so its final part is completed from the germline J gene. The chain recombines TRBV20-1 with TRBJ1-3; 8 positions match TRBD1. This CDR3 has 16 amino acids. Germline V gene data show CDR1 as DFQATT and CDR2 as SNEGSKA (reference sequence). Trimming took 3 bases from V and 4 from J; bases not matched to a gene: 11. The CDR3 DNA, read in part, is TGCAGTGCTAGGAGCGCAGGGGGCTGGTACGGAAACACC. This encodes CSARSAGGWYGNT. The full-length CDR3 reads as CSARSAGGWYGNTIYF.

This clone has ten or more counts. The junction departs from germline at one end; a sequencing error may be responsible. The CDR3 is cut off 3 residues early in the read; its end comes from the germline J gene. The chain links TRBV4-2 to TRBJ1-2, with D perhaps matching TRBD1 (5 bases). Germline V lookup: CDR1 LGHNA, CDR2 YNFKEQ. The CDR3 length is 15 residues. CDR3 DNA (partial): TGCGCCAGCAGCCAAGAGTCTCTGGGGGGCTATGGC. Its protein product is CASSQESLGGYG. From start to end, the CDR3 is CASSQESLGGYGYTF.

This clone appeared many times. The read comes to an end 3 residues before the CDR3 does, leaving the germline J gene to fill in the end. The V gene is TRBV6-2 or TRBV6-3, the J gene TRBJ1-5, with 10 bases lining up with TRBD1. The J segment lost 6 bases and the V segment lost 2 bases, leaving 7 bases of the junction unmatched. The germline V gene has CDR1 MNHEY and CDR2 SVGEGT. The CDR3 has 16 residues. The CDR3 bases that were read are TGTGCCAGCAGTTACGACAGGGGGCGTTCCGGTCAGCCC. Translating gives CASSYDRGRSGQP. The complete CDR3 reads CASSYDRGRSGQPQHF.

This clone was detected ten times or more. The read stops 3 residues short of the end of the CDR3; the missing end is completed from the germline J gene. The chain is built from TRBV7-2 and TRBJ1-1, with a tentative D call TRBD1 (6 bases). Germline CDR1 and CDR2: SGHTA and FQGNSA. The CDR3 loop spans 14 amino acids. V dropped 8 bases and J dropped 2 bases, with 15 bases sitting between them. CDR3 sequence: CASFQQGGNTEAFF. The part of the CDR3 DNA that was read is TGTGCCAGCTTCCAACAGGGTGGAAACACTGAA.

This clone showed up many times. Read sequence stops 3 residues before the CDR3 end, and the germline J gene provides the missing end. The J gene is TRBJ2-7, the V gene TRBV20-1; TRBD1 matches 10 bases. The CDR3 runs to 13 residues. Germline-derived CDR1 and CDR2 are DFQATT and SNEGSKA (reference sequence). Trimming removed 6 bases from V and 5 bases from J; junction bases left unmatched: 7. Here the CDR3 reads CSAPGTGVHEQYF. The CDR3 bases that were read are TGCAGTGCGCCCGGGACAGGGGTACACGAG.

This clone has ten or more counts. The read stops 3 residues short of the end of the CDR3; the missing end is completed from the germline J gene. This chain joins TRBV7-9 and TRBJ1-3; no clear D. Germline loops: CDR1 SEHNR, CDR2 FQNEAQ (reference sequence). The germline V and J ends were trimmed by 6 bases and 0 bases, with 9 bases remaining between them. This CDR3 is built from 14 residues. The CDR3 loop is CASRSGVSGNTIYF. The sequenced CDR3 bases are TGTGCCAGCAGGTCGGGTGTCTCTGGAAACACC.

This clone was recorded at least ten times. The read falls 3 residues short of the CDR3 end, and the missing part is taken from the germline J gene. The chain is built from TRBV6-1 and TRBJ2-7, with unresolved D. Germline lookup yields CDR1 MNHNS and CDR2 SASEGT. Trimming removed 1 base at V and 1 base at J, with 11 bases between. There are 15 residues in the CDR3. This CDR3 reads CASSEGPRWSYEQYF. CDR3 DNA, as far as it was read: TGTGCCAGCAGTGAAGGCCCCAGGTGGTCCTACGAG.

This clone was recorded at least ten times. The read falls 3 residues short of the CDR3 end, and the missing part is taken from the germline J gene. The rearrangement links TRBV18 to TRBJ2-7, with 9 bases matching TRBD1. This CDR3 contains 14 residues. In germline, CDR1 is KGHSH, CDR2 LQKENI. Germline trimming cut 4 bases from V and 4 bases from J; bases unmatched to any gene: 5. The covered CDR3 bases are TGTGCCAGCTCACGGGACAGGGCGAGTTACGAG. Amino acids: CASSRDRASYE. In full, the CDR3 reads CASSRDRASYEQYF.

This clone was detected many times. The read stops 3 residues short of the end of the CDR3; the missing end is completed from the germline J gene. J is TRBJ2-7 and V is TRBV7-2, with D uncertain. Per germline, CDR1 SGHTA and CDR2 FQGNSA. V lost 1 base and J 4 bases, leaving 8 bases between the germline ends. The CDR3 totals 13 residues. The DNA read from the CDR3 is TGTGCCAGCAGCTTAGGGCCCGTTTACGAG. Its protein product is CASSLGPVYE. The full CDR3 reads CASSLGPVYEQYF.

There are many counts of this clone. The read ends 3 residues shy of where the CDR3 ends; the end is completed using the germline J gene. The genes are TRBV28 and TRBJ2-7; TRBD1 matches at 7 bases. The CDR3 sequence is 14 residues long. Trimming took 6 bases from V and 1 from J; bases not matched to a gene: 6. CDR1 is MDHEN, CDR2 SYDVKM, per germline. CDR3 protein: CASRVQGRSYEQYF. The covered CDR3 bases are TGTGCCAGCAGGGTACAGGGGCGTTCCTACGAG.

This clone showed up many times. From the germline J gene comes the end of the CDR3, since the read stops 3 residues before it. The J gene is TRBJ2-7, the V gene TRBV18; TRBD1 agrees at 10 bases. The V gene's germline CDR1 is KGHSH and CDR2 LQKENI. This CDR3 spans 15 amino acids. V lost 3 bases, J lost 3 bases, and 5 bases stayed unmatched. The CDR3 DNA, read in part, is TGTGCCAGCTCACCGTCGGGACAGGGGTACTACGAG. The encoded protein is CASSPSGQGYYE. The CDR3, in full, reads CASSPSGQGYYEQYF. The full variable domain, completed using reference TRBV18 and TRBJ2-7, is NAGVMQNPRHLVRRRGQEARLRCSPMKGHSHVYWYRQLPEEGLKFMVYLQKENIIDESGMPKERFSAEFPKEGPSILRIQQVVRGDSAAYFCASSPSGQGYYEQYFGPGTRLTVT.

Ten or more counts support this clone. Partial CDR3 DNA: TGTGCCAGCAGCTTGACAGGCGGCGCAGTAGGC. It encodes CASSLTGGAVG. The CDR3 in full is CASSLTGGAVGYTF. The genes are TRBV5-5 and TRBJ1-2; a weak D match, TRBD1 (5 bases). The read is 3 residues too short to cover the CDR3 end, so that end is filled in from the germline J gene. This CDR3 contains 14 residues. CDR1 is SGHKS and CDR2 is YYEKEE in the germline V gene (reference sequence).

This clone was seen repeatedly, ten times or more. With the read ending 3 residues before the CDR3 end, the germline J gene is used to fill in that end. The genes are TRBV7-2 and TRBJ2-2; the match to TRBD2 covers 7 bases. This CDR3 has 15 residues. J gave up 3 bases and V 8 bases, and 9 bases lay outside the gene matches. Germline CDR1 SGHTA, CDR2 FQGNSA. The CDR3 region is CASFPSGGYTGELFF. The DNA read from the CDR3 is TGTGCCAGCTTCCCGTCGGGGGGTTACACCGGGGAG.

This clone appeared many times. The DNA ends 3 residues before the CDR3 does, and the rest of the CDR3 is filled in from the germline J gene. J is TRBJ2-5 and V is TRBV7-2; 8 bases match TRBD2. There are 15 residues in the CDR3. Germline V gives CDR1 SGHTA, CDR2 FQGNSA. The trim removed 4 bases at V and 4 bases at J, leaving 8 bases unmatched. CDR3 loop: CASSWVAGLGETQYF. The covered CDR3 bases are TGTGCCAGCAGCTGGGTAGCGGGGCTGGGAGAGACC.

This clone showed up many times. The sequenced fragment ends 3 residues before the CDR3 boundary, so the rest is inferred from the germline J gene. The gene calls are TRBV29-1 and TRBJ2-5; D not certain. CDR1 is SQVTM and CDR2 is ANQGSEA in the germline V gene. CDR3 length: 11 amino acids. Trimming removed 5 bases at V and 5 bases at J, with 9 bases between. The CDR3 is CSVRVVETQYF. CDR3 bases read: TGCAGCGTTCGGGTGGTTGAGACC.

This clone was detected many times. Sequencing ends 3 residues short of the CDR3 end; the germline J gene provides the rest. This rearrangement joins TRBV5-1 to TRBJ2-7; D is undetermined. The ends were cut back, 0 bases at V and 4 bases at J, with 5 bases in the middle. CDR1 is SGHRS, CDR2 YFSETQ, per germline. The CDR3 spans 12 residues. This CDR3 reads CASSLEGYEQYF. CDR3 DNA, as far as it was read: TGCGCCAGCAGCTTGGAGGGTTACGAG.

Many counts were recorded for this clone. The sequenced fragment ends 3 residues before the CDR3 boundary, so the rest is inferred from the germline J gene. The chain combines TRBV5-1 with TRBJ2-3; 10 nucleotides align to TRBD2. The CDR3 has 16 amino acids. J gave up 5 bases and V 7 bases, and 13 bases lay outside the gene matches. CDR1 SGHRS and CDR2 YFSETQ come from the germline V gene. CDR3 sequence reads: CASRRDLAGVRDTQYF. The sequenced part of the CDR3 DNA is TGCGCCAGCCGGAGGGACCTAGCGGGAGTCAGAGATACG. The whole variable domain, remainder taken from reference TRBV5-1 and TRBJ2-3, is KAGVTQTPRYLIKTRGQQVTLSCSPISGHRSVSWYQQTPGQGLQFLFEYFSETQRNKGNFPGRFSGRQFSNSRSEMNVSTLELGDSALYLCASRRDLAGVRDTQYFGPGTRLTVL.

This clone was detected many times. The read halts 3 residues ahead of the CDR3 end, with the missing end drawn from the germline J gene. This chain joins TRBV6-2 or TRBV6-3 and TRBJ2-4, with 7 bases fitting TRBD1. The CDR3 has 13 amino acids. V trimming: 5 bases; J trimming: 5 bases; junction bases outside the gene matches: 3. From germline, CDR1 is MNHEY and CDR2 SVGEGT. CDR3 protein: CASSKTGENIQYF. CDR3 DNA (partial): TGTGCCAGCAGTAAAACAGGGGAAAACATT.

This clone occurred many times. The read comes to an end 3 residues before the CDR3 does, leaving the germline J gene to fill in the end. This chain connects TRBV30 to TRBJ1-2; 9 nucleotides agree with TRBD1. This CDR3 has 13 residues. Germline V CDR1 and CDR2: GTSNPN, SVGIG (reference sequence). The sequenced part of the CDR3 DNA is TGTGCCTGGGGGGGACAGGGAAGCCGCGGC. Protein: CAWGGQGSRG. The entire CDR3 protein is CAWGGQGSRGYTF.

This clone showed up many times. The missing CDR3 end, 3 residues past where the read stops, is filled in from the germline J gene. The genes are TRBV5-1 and TRBJ1-1, with 10 bases that match TRBD1. Germline V lookup: CDR1 SGHRS, CDR2 YFSETQ. The trim removed 5 bases at V and 3 bases at J, leaving 7 bases unmatched. This CDR3 is 15 amino acids long. The DNA read from the CDR3 is TGCGCCAGCAGACAAGGGACAGGGGCTGACACTGAA. It is translated as CASRQGTGADTE. The whole CDR3 is CASRQGTGADTEAFF.

There are many counts of this clone. The CDR3 end lies 3 residues beyond the end of the read and is filled in from the germline J gene. The V call is TRBV10-1, the J call TRBJ2-3; D gene uncertain. V was shortened by 4 bases and J by 0 bases, with 8 bases between the two germline ends. This CDR3 contains 14 residues. Germline V gene sequence: CDR1 WNHNN, CDR2 SYGVQD (reference sequence). CDR3: CASSARSSTDTQYF. The CDR3 bases that were read are TGCGCCAGCAGTGCGCGGTCGAGCACAGATACG.

There are many counts of this clone. Read sequence stops 3 residues before the CDR3 end, and the germline J gene provides the missing end. V usage is TRBV7-2 and J usage is TRBJ1-5; no definite D call. The CDR3 is 15 amino acids. Per germline, CDR1 SGHTA and CDR2 FQGNSA. V was trimmed by 2 bases and J by 2 bases, leaving 10 bases between them. The CDR3 bases that were read are TGTGCCAGCAGCTTACGCCGCAGTGGCAATCAGCCC. Translated: CASSLRRSGNQP. The full CDR3 protein reads CASSLRRSGNQPQHF.

In this sample, this clone turned up many times. Sequencing ends 3 residues short of the CDR3 end; the germline J gene provides the rest. This chain links TRBV7-9 with TRBJ1-4; D is undetermined. CDR3 length: 13 residues. V was clipped by 1 base and J by 7 bases, with 7 bases between them. Germline V lookup: CDR1 SEHNR, CDR2 FQNEAQ (reference sequence). The CDR3 protein is CASSLGGFEKLFF. The CDR3 bases that were read are TGTGCCAGCAGCTTAGGCGGCTTTGAAAAA.

The table lists this clone with many counts. The read terminates 3 residues before the CDR3 end, so the remaining end is supplied by the germline J gene. The chain employs TRBV12-3 or TRBV12-4 and TRBJ2-1; weak D call: TRBD2 (7 bases). CDR3 size: 16 residues. V lost 2 bases, J lost 7 bases, and 18 bases lay in between. The part of the CDR3 DNA that was read is TGTGCCAGCAGTTTACGGGGGGCGAGTCTTTCGAATGAG. Amino acid sequence: CASSLRGASLSNE. The entire CDR3 sequence reads CASSLRGASLSNEQFF.

There are many counts of this clone. The CDR3 extends 3 residues past the end of the read, so its final part is completed from the germline J gene. The J gene is TRBJ1-2, the V gene TRBV6-1; 7 nucleotides agree with TRBD1. Germline CDR1 and CDR2: MNHNS and SASEGT. CDR3 size: 15 residues. Trimming at V came to 6 bases and at J to 2 bases, leaving 9 bases not matched to a gene. The CDR3 loop is CASREQGLLNYGYTF. The part of the CDR3 DNA that was read is TGTGCCAGCAGGGAACAGGGGCTACTAAACTATGGC.

This clone appeared many times. The read ends 3 residues shy of where the CDR3 ends; the end is completed using the germline J gene. V usage is TRBV18 and J usage is TRBJ2-7; 8 nucleotides line up with TRBD1. The germline gives CDR1 KGHSH, CDR2 LQKENI. V was pared by 5 bases and J by 5 bases, with 8 bases of the junction left unmatched. The CDR3 runs 14 residues. The CDR3 protein is CASSATGQGHEQYF. CDR3 DNA (partial): TGTGCCAGCTCAGCCACAGGACAGGGACACGAG. Based on the CDR3 plus reference TRBV18 and TRBJ2-7, the full variable domain is NAGVMQNPRHLVRRRGQEARLRCSPMKGHSHVYWYRQLPEEGLKFMVYLQKENIIDESGMPKERFSAEFPKEGPSILRIQQVVRGDSAAYFCASSATGQGHEQYFGPGTRLTVT.

This clone was seen ten or more times. The CDR3 end lies 3 residues beyond the end of the read and is filled in from the germline J gene. This rearrangement joins TRBV20-1 to TRBJ1-3; no definite D call. Trimming cost V 0 bases and J 0 bases, with 6 bases left between them. The CDR3 has 14 amino acids. In germline, CDR1 is DFQATT, CDR2 SNEGSKA (reference sequence). Partial CDR3 DNA: TGCAGTGCTAGAGATCCCATCTCTGGAAACACC. Protein: CSARDPISGNT. The entire CDR3 protein reads CSARDPISGNTIYF.